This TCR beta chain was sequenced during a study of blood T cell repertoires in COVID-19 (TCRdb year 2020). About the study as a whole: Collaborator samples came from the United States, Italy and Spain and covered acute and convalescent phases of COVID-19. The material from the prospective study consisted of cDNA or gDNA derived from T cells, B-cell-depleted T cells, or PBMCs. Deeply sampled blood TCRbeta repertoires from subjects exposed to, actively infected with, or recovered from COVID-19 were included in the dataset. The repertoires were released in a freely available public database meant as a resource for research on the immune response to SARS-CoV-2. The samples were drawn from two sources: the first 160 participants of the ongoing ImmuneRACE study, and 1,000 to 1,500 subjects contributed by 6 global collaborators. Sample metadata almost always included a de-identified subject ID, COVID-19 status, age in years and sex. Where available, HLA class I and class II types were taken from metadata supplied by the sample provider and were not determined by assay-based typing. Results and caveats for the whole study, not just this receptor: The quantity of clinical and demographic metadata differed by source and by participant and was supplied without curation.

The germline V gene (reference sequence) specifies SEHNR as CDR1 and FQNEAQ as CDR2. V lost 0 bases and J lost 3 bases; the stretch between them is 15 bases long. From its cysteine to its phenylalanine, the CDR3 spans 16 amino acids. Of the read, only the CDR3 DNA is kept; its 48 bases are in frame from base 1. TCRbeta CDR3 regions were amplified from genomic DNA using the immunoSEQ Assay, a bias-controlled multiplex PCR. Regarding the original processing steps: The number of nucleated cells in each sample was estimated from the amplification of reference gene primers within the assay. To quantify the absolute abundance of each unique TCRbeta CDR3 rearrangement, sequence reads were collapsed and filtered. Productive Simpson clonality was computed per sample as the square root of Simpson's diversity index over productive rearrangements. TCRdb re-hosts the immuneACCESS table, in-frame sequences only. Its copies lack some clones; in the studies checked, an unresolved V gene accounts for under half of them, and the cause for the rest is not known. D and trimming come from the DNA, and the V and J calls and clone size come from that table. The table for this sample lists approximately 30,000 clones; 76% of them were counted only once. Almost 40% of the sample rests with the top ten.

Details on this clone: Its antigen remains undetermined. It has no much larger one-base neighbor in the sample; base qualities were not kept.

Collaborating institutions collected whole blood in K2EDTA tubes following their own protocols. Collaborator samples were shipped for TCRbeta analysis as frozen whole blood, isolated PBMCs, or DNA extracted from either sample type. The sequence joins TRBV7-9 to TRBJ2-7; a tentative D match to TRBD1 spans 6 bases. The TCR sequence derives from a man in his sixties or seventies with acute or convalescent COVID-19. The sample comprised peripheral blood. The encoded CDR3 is CASSLAGSQGHYEQYF. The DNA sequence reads TGTGCCAGCAGCTTAGCGGGGAGCCAGGGGCACTACGAGCAGTACTTC.